The TCR beta chain under discussion was sequenced for a study of multiple sclerosis patients with progressive multifocal leukoencephalopathy. Time point: time of PML onset. Data came from immunoSEQ multiplex PCR; TCRdb stores just in-frame clones and leaves some out. The top ten hold 5.7% of the sample, which has 31,000 or so clones, about 91% seen once. Trimming cost V 0 bases and J 3 bases, with 9 bases left between them. This CDR3 contains 16 residues. The V gene's germline CDR1 is MNHEY and CDR2 SVGAGI. The receptor was isolated from a woman aged 40 to 49 with progressive multifocal leukoencephalopathy. Sequencing used PBMCs, obtained from a patient treated with natalizumab. The rearrangement uses TRBV6-5 and TRBJ1-6; D call uncertain. CDR3 sequence reads: CASSYSGNGYNSPLHF. The CDR3 nucleotides read TGTGCCAGCAGTTACTCAGGGAATGGCTATAATTCACCCCTCCACTTT.